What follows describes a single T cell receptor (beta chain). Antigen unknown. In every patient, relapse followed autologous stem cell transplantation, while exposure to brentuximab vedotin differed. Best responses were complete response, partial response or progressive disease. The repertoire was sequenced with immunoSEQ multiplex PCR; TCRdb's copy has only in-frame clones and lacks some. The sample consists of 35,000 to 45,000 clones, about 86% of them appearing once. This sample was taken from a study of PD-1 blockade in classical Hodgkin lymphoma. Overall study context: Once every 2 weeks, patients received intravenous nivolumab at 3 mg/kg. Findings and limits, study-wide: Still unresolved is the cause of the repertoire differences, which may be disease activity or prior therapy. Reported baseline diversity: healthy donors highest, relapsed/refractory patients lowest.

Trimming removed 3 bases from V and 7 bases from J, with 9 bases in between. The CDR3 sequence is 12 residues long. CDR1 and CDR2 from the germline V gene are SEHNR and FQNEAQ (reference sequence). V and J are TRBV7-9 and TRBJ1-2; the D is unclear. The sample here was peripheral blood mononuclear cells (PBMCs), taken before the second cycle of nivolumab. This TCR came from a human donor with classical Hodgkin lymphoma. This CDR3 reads CASSLGYGGYTF. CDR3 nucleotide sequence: TGTGCCAGCAGCTTGGGGTATGGTGGCTACACCTTC.